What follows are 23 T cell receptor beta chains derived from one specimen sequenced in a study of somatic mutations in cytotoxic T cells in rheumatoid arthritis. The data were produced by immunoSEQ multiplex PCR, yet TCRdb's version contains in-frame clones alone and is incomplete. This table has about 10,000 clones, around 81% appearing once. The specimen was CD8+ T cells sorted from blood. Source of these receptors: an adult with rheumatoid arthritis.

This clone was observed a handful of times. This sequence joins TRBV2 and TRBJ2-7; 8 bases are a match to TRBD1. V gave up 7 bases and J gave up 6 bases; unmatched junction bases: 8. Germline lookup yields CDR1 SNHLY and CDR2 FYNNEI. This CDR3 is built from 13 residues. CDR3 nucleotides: TGTGCCAGCAAGGACAGGGACGGGATCGAGCAGTACTTC. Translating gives CASKDRDGIEQYF.

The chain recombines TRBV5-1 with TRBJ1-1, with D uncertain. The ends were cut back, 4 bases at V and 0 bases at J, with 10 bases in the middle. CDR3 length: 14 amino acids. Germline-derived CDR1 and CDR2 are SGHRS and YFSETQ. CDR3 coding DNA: TGCGCCAGCAGCCCGGTGGATATGAACACTGAAGCTTTCTTT. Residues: CASSPVDMNTEAFF.

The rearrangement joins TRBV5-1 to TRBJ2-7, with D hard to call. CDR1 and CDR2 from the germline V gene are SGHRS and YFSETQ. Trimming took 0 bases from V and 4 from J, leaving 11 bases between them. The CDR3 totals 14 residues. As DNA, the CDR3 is TGCGCCAGCAGCTTGGGACATTTAAGTTACGAGCAGTACTTC. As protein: CASSLGHLSYEQYF. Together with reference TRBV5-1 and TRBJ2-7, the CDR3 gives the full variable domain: KAGVTQTPRYLIKTRGQQVTLSCSPISGHRSVSWYQQTPGQGLQFLFEYFSETQRNKGNFPGRFSGRQFSNSRSEMNVSTLELGDSALYLCASSLGHLSYEQYFGPGTRLTVT.

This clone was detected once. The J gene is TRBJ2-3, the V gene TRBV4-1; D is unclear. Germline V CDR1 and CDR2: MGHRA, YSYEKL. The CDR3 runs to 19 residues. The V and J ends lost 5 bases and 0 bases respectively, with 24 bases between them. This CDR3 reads CASSVSGSRSSPSTDTQYF. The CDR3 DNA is TGCGCCAGCAGCGTGTCAGGCAGCCGGAGTAGCCCTAGCACAGATACGCAGTATTTT.

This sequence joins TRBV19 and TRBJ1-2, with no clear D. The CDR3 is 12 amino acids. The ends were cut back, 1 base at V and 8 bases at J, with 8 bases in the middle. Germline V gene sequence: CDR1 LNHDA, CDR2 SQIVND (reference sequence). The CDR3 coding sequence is TGTGCCAGTAGTATAGCTGGCGACGGCTACACCTTC. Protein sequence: CASSIAGDGYTF.

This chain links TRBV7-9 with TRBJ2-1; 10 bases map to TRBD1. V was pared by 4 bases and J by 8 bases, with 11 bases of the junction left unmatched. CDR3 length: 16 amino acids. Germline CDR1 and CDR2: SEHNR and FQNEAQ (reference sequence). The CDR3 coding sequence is TGTGCCAGCAGCTCTACCCGGGACAGGGGTATCGATGAGCAGTTCTTC. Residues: CASSSTRDRGIDEQFF.

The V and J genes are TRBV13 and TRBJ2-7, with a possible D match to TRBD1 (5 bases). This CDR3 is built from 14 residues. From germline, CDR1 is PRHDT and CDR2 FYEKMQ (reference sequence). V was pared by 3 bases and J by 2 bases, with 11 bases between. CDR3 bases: TGTGCCAGCAGCTTGTTATGGACACCCTACGAGCAGTACTTC. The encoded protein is CASSLLWTPYEQYF.

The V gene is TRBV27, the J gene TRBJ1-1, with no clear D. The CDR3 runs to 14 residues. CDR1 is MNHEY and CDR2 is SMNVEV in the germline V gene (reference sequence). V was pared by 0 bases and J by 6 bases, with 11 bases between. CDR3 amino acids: CASSLSGLGAEAFF. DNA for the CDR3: TGTGCCAGCAGTTTATCAGGGCTGGGCGCTGAAGCTTTCTTT.

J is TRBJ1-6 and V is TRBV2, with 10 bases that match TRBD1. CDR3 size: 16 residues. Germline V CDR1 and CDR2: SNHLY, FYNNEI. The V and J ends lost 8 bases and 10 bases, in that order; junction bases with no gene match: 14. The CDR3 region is CASRGGTGDPDSPLHF. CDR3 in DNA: TGTGCCAGCCGCGGCGGGACAGGGGATCCAGACTCACCCCTCCACTTT.

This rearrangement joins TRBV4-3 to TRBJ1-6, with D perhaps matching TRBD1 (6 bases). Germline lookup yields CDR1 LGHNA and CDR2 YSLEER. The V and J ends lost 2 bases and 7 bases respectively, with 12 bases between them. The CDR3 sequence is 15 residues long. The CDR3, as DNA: TGCGCCAGCAGCCAACGGGACACGCCGAATTCACCCCTCCACTTT. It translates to CASSQRDTPNSPLHF.

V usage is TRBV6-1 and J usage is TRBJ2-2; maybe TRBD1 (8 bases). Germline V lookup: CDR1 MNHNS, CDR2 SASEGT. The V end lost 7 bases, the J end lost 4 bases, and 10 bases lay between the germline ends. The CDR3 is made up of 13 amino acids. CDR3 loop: CASNRGGTGELFF. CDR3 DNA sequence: TGTGCCAGCAACAGGGGGGGCACCGGGGAGCTGTTTTTT.

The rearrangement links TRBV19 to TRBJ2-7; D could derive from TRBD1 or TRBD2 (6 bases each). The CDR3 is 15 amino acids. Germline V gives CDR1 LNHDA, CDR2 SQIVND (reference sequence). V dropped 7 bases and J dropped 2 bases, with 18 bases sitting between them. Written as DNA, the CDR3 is TGTGCCAGTACCTACGGAACGGGGGCCCCCTACGAGCAGTACTTC. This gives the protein CASTYGTGAPYEQYF.

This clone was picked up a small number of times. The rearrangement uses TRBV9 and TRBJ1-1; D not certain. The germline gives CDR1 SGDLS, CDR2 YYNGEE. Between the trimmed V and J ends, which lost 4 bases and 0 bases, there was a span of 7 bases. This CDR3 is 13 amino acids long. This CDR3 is CASSPGVNTEAFF. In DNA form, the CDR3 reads TGTGCCAGCAGCCCTGGAGTGAACACTGAAGCTTTCTTT.

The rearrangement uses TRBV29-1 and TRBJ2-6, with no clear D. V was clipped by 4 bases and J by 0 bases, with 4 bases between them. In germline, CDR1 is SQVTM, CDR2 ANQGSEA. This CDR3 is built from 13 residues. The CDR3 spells CSVAYSGANVLTF. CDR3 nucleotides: TGCAGCGTTGCCTACTCTGGGGCCAACGTCCTGACTTTC. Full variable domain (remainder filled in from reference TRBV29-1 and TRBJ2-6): SAVISQKPSRDICQRGTSLTIQCQVDSQVTMMFWYRQQPGQSLTLIATANQGSEATYESGFVIDKFPISRPNLTFSTLTVSNMSPEDSSIYLCSVAYSGANVLTFGAGSRLTVL.

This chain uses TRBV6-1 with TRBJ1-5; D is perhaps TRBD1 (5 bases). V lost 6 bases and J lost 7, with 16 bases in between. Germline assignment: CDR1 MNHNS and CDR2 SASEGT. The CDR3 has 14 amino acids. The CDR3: CASSRDLRTQPQHF. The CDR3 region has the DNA TGTGCCAGCAGCCGGGACCTCCGCACGCAGCCCCAGCATTTT.

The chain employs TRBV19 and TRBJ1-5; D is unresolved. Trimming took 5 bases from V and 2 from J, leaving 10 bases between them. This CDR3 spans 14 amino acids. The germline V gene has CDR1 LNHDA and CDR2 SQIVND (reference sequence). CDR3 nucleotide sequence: TGTGCCAGTAGTGAGGGTAATGGCAATCAGCCCCAGCATTTT. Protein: CASSEGNGNQPQHF.

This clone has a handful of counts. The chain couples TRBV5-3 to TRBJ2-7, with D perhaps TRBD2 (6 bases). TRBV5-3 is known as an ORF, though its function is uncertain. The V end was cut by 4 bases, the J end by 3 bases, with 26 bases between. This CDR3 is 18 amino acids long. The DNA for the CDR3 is TGTGCCAGAAGCCCACCGTCTGGGGCCGGGGGAGTTTTCTACGAGCAGTACTTC. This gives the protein CARSPPSGAGGVFYEQYF.

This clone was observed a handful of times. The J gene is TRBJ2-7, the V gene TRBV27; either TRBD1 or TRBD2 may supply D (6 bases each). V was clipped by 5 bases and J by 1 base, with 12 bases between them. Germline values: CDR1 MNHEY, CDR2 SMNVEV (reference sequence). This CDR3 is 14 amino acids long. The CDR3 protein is CASSATGRSYEQYF. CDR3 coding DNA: TGTGCCAGCAGTGCAACAGGGAGGTCCTACGAGCAGTACTTC.

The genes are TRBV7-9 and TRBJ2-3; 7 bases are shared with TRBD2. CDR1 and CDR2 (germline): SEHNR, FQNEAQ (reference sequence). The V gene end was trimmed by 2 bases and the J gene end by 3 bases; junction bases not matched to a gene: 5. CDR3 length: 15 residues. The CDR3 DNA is TGTGCCAGCAGCTTAACGGGGGGAAAAACAGATACGCAGTATTTT. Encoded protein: CASSLTGGKTDTQYF.

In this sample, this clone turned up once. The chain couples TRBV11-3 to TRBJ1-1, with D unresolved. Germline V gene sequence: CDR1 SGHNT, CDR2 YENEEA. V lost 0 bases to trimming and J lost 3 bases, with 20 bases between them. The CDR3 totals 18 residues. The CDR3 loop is CASSLDDNPPKVYTEAFF. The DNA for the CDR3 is TGTGCCAGCAGCTTAGATGACAACCCTCCCAAGGTTTACACTGAAGCTTTCTTT.

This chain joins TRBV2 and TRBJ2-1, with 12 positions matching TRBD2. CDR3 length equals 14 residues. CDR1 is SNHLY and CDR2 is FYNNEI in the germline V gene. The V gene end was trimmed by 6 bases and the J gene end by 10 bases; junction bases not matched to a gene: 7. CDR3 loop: CASSDLAGGREQFF. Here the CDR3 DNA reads TGTGCCAGCAGCGACCTAGCGGGGGGGCGGGAGCAGTTCTTC.

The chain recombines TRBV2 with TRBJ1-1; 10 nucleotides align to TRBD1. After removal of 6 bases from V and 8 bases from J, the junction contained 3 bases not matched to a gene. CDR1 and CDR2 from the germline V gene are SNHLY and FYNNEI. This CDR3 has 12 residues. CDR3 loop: CASRGQGPEAFF. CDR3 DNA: TGTGCCAGCAGGGGACAGGGGCCCGAAGCTTTCTTT. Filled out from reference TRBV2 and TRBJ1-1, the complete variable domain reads EPEVTQTPSHQVTQMGQEVILRCVPISNHLYFYWYRQILGQKVEFLVSFYNNEISEKSEIFDDQFSVERPDGSNFTLKIRSTKLEDSAMYFCASRGQGPEAFFGQGTRLTVV.

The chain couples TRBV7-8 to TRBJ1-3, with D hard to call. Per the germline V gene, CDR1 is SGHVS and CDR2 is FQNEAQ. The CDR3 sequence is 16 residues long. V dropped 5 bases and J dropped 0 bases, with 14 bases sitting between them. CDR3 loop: CASSLWTASSGNTIYF. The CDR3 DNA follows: TGTGCCAGCAGCCTGTGGACTGCAAGCTCTGGAAACACCATATATTTT.